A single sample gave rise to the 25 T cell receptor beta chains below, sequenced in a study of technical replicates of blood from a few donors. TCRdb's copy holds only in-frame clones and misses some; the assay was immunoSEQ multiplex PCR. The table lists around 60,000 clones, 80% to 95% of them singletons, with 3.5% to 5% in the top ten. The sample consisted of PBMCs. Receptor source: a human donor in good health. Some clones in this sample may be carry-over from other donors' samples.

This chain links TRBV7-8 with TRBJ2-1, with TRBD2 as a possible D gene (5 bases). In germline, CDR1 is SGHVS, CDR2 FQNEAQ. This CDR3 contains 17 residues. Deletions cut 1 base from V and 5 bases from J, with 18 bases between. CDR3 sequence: CASSLGIQRKLNNEQFF. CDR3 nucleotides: TGTGCCAGCAGCTTAGGCATCCAGCGGAAACTCAACAATGAGCAGTTCTTC.

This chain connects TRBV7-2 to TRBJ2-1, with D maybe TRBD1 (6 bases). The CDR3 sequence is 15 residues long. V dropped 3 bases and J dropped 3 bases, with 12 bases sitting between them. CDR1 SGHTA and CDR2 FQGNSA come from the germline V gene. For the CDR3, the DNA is TGTGCCAGCAGCTTTTCCTCAGGGGACTACAATGAGCAGTTCTTC. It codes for CASSFSSGDYNEQFF.

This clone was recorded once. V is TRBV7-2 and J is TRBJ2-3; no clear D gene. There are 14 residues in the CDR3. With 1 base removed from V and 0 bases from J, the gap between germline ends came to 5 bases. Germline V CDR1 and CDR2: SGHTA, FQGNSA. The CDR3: CASSLGLSTDTQYF. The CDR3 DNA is TGTGCCAGCAGCTTAGGTCTGAGCACAGATACGCAGTATTTT.

The CDR3 reads CASSPGLRNQPQHF. Written as DNA, the CDR3 is TGTGCCAGTAGTCCGGGACTTAGGAATCAGCCCCAGCATTTT. The chain employs TRBV19 and TRBJ1-5; D is possibly TRBD1 (5 bases). The CDR3 runs to 14 residues. V was cut by 5 bases and J by 4 bases, with 12 bases left in between. Germline V lookup: CDR1 LNHDA, CDR2 SQIVND (reference sequence).

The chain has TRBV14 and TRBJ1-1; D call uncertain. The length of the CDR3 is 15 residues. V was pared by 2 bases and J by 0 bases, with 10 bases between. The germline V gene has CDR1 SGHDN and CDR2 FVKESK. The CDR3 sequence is CASSQRNSMNTEAFF. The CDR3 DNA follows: TGTGCCAGCAGCCAACGGAACAGTATGAACACTGAAGCTTTCTTT. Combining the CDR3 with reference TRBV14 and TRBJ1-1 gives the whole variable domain EAGVTQFPSHSVIEKGQTVTLRCDPISGHDNLYWYRRVMGKEIKFLLHFVKESKQDESGMPNNRFLAERTGGTYSTLKVQPAELEDSGVYFCASSQRNSMNTEAFFGQGTRLTVV.

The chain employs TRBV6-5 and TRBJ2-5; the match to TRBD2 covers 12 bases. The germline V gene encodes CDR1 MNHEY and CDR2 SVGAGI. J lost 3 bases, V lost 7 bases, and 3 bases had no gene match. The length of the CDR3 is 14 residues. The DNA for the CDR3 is TGTGCCAGCAAGCGACTAGCGGGGGAAGAGACCCAGTACTTC. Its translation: CASKRLAGEETQYF.

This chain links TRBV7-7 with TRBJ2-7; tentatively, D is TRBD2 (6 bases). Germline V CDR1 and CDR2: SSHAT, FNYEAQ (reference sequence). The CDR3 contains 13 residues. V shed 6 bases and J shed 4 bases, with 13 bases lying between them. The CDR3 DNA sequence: TGTGCCAGCAGTGAGGGTGGAGGGTACGAGCAGTACTTC. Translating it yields CASSEGGGYEQYF.

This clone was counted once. The CDR3 DNA reads as TGTGCCAGCAGCTTAATAGCGGGAGTGGTTGAGCAGTTCTTC. Encoded protein: CASSLIAGVVEQFF. V and J are TRBV7-2 and TRBJ2-1; 9 bases are shared with TRBD2. This CDR3 is 14 amino acids long. Germline CDR1 SGHTA, CDR2 FQGNSA. Germline trimming cut 2 bases from V and 9 bases from J; bases unmatched to any gene: 5.

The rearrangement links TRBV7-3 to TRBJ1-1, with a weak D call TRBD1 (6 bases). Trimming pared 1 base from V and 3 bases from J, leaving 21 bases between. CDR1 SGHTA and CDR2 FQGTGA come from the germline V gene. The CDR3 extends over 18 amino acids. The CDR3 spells CASSLRPWDEKGDTEAFF. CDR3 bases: TGTGCCAGCAGCTTAAGGCCCTGGGACGAGAAGGGGGACACTGAAGCTTTCTTT.

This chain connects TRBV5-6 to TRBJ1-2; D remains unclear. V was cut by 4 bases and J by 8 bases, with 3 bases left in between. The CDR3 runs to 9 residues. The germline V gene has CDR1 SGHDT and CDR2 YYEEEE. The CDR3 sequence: CASSLGYTF. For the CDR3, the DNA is TGTGCCAGCAGCCTCGGCTACACCTTC. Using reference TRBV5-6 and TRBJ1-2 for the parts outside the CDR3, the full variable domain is DAGVTQSPTHLIKTRGQQVTLRCSPKSGHDTVSWYQQALGQGPQFIFQYYEEEERQRGNFPDRFSGHQFPNYSSELNVNALLLGDSALYLCASSLGYTFGSGTRLTVV.

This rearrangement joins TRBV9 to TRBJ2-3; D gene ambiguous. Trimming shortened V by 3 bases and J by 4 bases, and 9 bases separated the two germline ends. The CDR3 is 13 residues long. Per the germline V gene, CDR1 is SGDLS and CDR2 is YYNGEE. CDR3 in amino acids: CASSGNSADTQYF. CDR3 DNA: TGTGCCAGCAGCGGCAACTCCGCAGATACGCAGTATTTT.

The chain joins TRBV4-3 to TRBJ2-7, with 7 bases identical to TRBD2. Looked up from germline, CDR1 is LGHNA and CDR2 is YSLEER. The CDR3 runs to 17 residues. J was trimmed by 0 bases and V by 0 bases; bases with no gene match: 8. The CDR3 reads CASSQDAQRDVSYEQYF. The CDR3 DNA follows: TGCGCCAGCAGCCAAGATGCCCAGCGGGACGTCTCCTACGAGCAGTACTTC.

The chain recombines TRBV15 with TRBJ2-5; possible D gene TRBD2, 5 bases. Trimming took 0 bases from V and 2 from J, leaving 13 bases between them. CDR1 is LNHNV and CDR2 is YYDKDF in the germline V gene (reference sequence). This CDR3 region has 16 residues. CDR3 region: CATSRELSGGQETQYF. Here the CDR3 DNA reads TGTGCCACCAGCAGAGAGCTATCTGGCGGGCAAGAGACCCAGTACTTC.

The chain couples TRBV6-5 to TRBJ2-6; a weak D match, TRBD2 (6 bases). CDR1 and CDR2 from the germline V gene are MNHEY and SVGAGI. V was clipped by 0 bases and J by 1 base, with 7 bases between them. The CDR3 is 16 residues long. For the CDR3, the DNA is TGTGCCAGCAGTTACTCACGGGGGTCTGGGGCCAACGTCCTGACTTTC. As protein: CASSYSRGSGANVLTF.

CDR3 DNA sequence: TGTGCCAGCAGCGCCGGACAGGGGGTAAACTATGGCTACACCTTC. Protein sequence: CASSAGQGVNYGYTF. The V gene is TRBV7-9, the J gene TRBJ1-2; 10 bases fit TRBD1. Germline loops: CDR1 SEHNR, CDR2 FQNEAQ (reference sequence). The V and J ends lost 5 bases and 2 bases, in that order; junction bases with no gene match: 5. The CDR3 contains 15 residues.

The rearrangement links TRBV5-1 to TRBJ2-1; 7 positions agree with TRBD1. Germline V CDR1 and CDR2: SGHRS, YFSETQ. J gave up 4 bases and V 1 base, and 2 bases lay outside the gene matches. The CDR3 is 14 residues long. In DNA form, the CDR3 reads TGCGCCAGCAGCTTGCAGGGGGAATACAATGAGCAGTTCTTC. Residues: CASSLQGEYNEQFF.

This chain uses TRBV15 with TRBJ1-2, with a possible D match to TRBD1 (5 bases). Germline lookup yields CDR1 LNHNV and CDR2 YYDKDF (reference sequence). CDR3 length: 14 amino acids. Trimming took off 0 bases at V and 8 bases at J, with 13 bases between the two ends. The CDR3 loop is CATSREGDSWGYTF. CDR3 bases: TGTGCCACCAGCAGAGAGGGGGACTCTTGGGGCTACACCTTC. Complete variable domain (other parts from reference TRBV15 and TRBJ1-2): DAMVIQNPRYQVTQFGKPVTLSCSQTLNHNVMYWYQQKSSQAPKLLFHYYDKDFNNEADTPDNFQSRRPNTSFCFLDIRSPGLGDTAMYLCATSREGDSWGYTFGSGTRLTVV.

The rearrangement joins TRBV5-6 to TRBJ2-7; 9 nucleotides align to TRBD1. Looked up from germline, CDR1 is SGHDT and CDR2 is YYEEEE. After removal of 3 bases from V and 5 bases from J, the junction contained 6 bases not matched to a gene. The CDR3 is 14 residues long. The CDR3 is CASSWKDRGNEQYF. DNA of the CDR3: TGTGCCAGCAGCTGGAAGGACAGGGGAAACGAGCAGTACTTC. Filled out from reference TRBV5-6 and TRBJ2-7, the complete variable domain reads DAGVTQSPTHLIKTRGQQVTLRCSPKSGHDTVSWYQQALGQGPQFIFQYYEEEERQRGNFPDRFSGHQFPNYSSELNVNALLLGDSALYLCASSWKDRGNEQYFGPGTRLTVT.

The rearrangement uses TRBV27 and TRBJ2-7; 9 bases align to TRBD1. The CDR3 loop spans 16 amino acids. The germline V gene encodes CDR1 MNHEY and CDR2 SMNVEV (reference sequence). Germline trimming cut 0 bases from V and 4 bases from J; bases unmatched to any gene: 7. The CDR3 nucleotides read TGTGCCAGCAGTTTATCCGGCGGGACAGGGTTTTACGAGCAGTACTTC. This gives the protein CASSLSGGTGFYEQYF.

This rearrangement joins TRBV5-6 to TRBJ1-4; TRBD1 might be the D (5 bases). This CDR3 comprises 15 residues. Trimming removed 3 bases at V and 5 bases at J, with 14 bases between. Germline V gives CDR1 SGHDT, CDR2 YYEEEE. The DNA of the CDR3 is TGTGCCAGCAGCTACCCACAGGAGACAAATGAAAAACTGTTTTTT. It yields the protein CASSYPQETNEKLFF. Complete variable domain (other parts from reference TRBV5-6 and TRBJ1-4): DAGVTQSPTHLIKTRGQQVTLRCSPKSGHDTVSWYQQALGQGPQFIFQYYEEEERQRGNFPDRFSGHQFPNYSSELNVNALLLGDSALYLCASSYPQETNEKLFFGSGTQLSVL.

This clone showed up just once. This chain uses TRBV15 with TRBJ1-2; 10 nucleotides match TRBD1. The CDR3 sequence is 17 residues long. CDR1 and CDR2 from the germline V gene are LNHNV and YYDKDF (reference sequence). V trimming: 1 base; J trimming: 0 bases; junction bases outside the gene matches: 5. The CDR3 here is CATSRGSGTGANYGYTF. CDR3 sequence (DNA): TGTGCCACCAGCAGAGGATCCGGGACAGGGGCTAACTATGGCTACACCTTC. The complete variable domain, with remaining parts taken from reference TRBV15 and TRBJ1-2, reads DAMVIQNPRYQVTQFGKPVTLSCSQTLNHNVMYWYQQKSSQAPKLLFHYYDKDFNNEADTPDNFQSRRPNTSFCFLDIRSPGLGDTAMYLCATSRGSGTGANYGYTFGSGTRLTVV.

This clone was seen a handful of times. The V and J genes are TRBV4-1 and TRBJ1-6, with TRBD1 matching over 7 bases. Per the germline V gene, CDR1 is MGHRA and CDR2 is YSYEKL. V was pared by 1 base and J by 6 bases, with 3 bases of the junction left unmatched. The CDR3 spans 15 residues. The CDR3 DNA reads TGCGCCAGCAGCCAAGCTCAGGGGGGTAATTCACCCCTCCACTTT. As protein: CASSQAQGGNSPLHF.

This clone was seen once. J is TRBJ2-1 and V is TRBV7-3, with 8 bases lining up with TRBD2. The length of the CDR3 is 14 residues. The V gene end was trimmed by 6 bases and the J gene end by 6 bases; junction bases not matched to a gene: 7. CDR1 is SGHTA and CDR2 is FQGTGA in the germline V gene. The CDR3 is CASSPGLGTNEQFF. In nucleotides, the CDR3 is TGTGCCAGCAGTCCGGGACTAGGGACCAATGAGCAGTTCTTC.

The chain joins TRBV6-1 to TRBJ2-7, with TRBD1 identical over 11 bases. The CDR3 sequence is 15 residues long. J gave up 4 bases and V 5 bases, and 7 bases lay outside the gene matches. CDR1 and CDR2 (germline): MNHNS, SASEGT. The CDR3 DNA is TGTGCCAGCAGTCTAAGGACAGGGGGCGAGTACGAGCAGTACTTC. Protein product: CASSLRTGGEYEQYF.

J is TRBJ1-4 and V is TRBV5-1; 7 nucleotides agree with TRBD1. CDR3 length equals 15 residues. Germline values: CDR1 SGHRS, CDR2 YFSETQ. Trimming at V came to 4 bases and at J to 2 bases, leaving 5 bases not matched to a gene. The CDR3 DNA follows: TGCGCCAGCAGCCCCCGACAGGGCACTAATGAAAAACTGTTTTTT. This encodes CASSPRQGTNEKLFF. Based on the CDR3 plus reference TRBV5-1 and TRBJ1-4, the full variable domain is KAGVTQTPRYLIKTRGQQVTLSCSPISGHRSVSWYQQTPGQGLQFLFEYFSETQRNKGNFPGRFSGRQFSNSRSEMNVSTLELGDSALYLCASSPRQGTNEKLFFGSGTQLSVL.